Listed below are T cell receptor beta chains from one sample, sequenced in a study of CD8+CD57+ T cells in acquired aplastic anemia. Using its own MiXCR run on the reads, TCRdb lists one record per CDR3 protein. Of 100,000 to 120,000 distinct CDR3 sequences detected, 40% to 60% appear once; the ten largest clones hold approximately 32%. Sequencing input: sorted CD4+, CD8+, or CD8+CD57+ T cells (not recorded which) from PBMCs. All receptors derive from a human donor in good health, serving as a control. Each CDR3 is given with its conserved first and last residue. D genes are given only for firm matches. Part of the rows lack a size; the others show once, few, many or a class for expanded clones.

CASSQDRDQPQHF,TGTGCCAGCAGCCAGGACAGGGACCAGCCCCAGCATTTT,TRBJ1-5,TRBD1,TRBV7-2,few
CASSRTGKETQYF,TGTGCCAGCAGTCGGACAGGAAAAGAGACCCAGTACTTC,TRBJ2-5,TRBD1,TRBV12-3/TRBV12-4,-
CASSSGGSTDTQYF,TGTGCCAGCAGTAGCGGGGGGAGCACAGATACGCAGTATTTT,TRBJ2-3,TRBD2,TRBV25-1,few
CASSSPGTAYGYTF,TGTGCCAGCAGCTCTCCCGGGACAGCCTATGGCTACACCTTC,TRBJ1-2,TRBD1,TRBV7-2,-
CASSPVVTGWEAFF,TGTGCCAGCAGTCCCGTCGTGACAGGTTGGGAAGCTTTCTTT,TRBJ1-1,-,TRBV12-3/TRBV12-4,-
CASSSTNNSPLHF,TGTGCCAGCAGCTCGACAAATAATTCACCCCTCCACTTT,TRBJ1-6,-,TRBV11-2,-
CAISLDSRINSPLHF,TGTGCCATCAGTCTTGACAGTAGGATTAATTCACCCCTCCACTTT,TRBJ1-6,-,TRBV10-3,-
CATANGGYTF,TGTGCCACCGCGAATGGGGGCTACACCTTC,TRBJ1-2,-,TRBV10-3,-
CATSRDRGSYTF,TGTGCCACCAGCAGAGATAGGGGTAGCTACACCTTC,TRBJ1-2,-,TRBV15,-
CASSPGFGGTDTQYF,TGTGCCAGCAGCCCCGGGTTCGGAGGTACAGATACGCAGTATTTT,TRBJ2-3,-,TRBV3-1,many
CAWSRVHGETQYF,TGTGCCTGGAGCCGGGTACACGGGGAGACCCAGTACTTC,TRBJ2-5,-,TRBV30,many
CASNEQGYGYTF,TGTGCCAGCAATGAGCAGGGCTATGGCTACACCTTC,TRBJ1-2,-,TRBV7-9,-
CASSSNQGQGFIGRGYTF,TGTGCCAGCAGCTCCAACCAAGGACAGGGCTTTATAGGTCGTGGCTACACCTTC,TRBJ1-2,TRBD1,TRBV7-8,-
CASSRQYYEQYF,TGTGCCAGCTCTAGACAGTACTACGAGCAGTACTTC,TRBJ2-7,-,TRBV2,-
CSARFGGSYEQYF,TGCAGTGCTAGATTTGGCGGGTCCTACGAGCAGTACTTC,TRBJ2-7,-,TRBV20-1,few
CASSFWGPETQYF,TGTGCCAGCAGCTTTTGGGGGCCGGAGACCCAGTACTTC,TRBJ2-5,-,TRBV7-9,many
CASSDYQGATDTQYF,TGTGCCAGCAGTGATTACCAGGGGGCTACAGATACGCAGTATTTT,TRBJ2-3,TRBD1,TRBV25-1,-
CATSRVSGRSSYEQYF,TGTGCCACCAGCAGAGTGAGCGGGAGATCCTCCTACGAGCAGTACTTC,TRBJ2-7,TRBD2,TRBV15,-
CSVETSGTDTQYF,TGCAGCGTTGAAACTAGCGGCACAGATACGCAGTATTTT,TRBJ2-3,TRBD2,TRBV29-1,once
CATSTLGGTEAFF,TGTGCCACCTCAACCCTAGGTGGGACTGAAGCTTTCTTT,TRBJ1-1,-,TRBV24-1,-
CASSLRTGGNTEAFF,TGTGCCAGCAGCTTGAGGACAGGGGGAAACACTGAAGCTTTCTTT,TRBJ1-1,TRBD1,TRBV7-6,once
CATSRGGTGYEQYF,TGTGCCACCAGCCGAGGGGGGACAGGGTACGAGCAGTACTTC,TRBJ2-7,TRBD1,TRBV15,-
CASSDPPGYTF,TGTGCCAGCAGTGATCCCCCAGGCTACACCTTC,TRBJ1-2,-,TRBV25-1,-
CASSPTIVESNQPQHF,TGTGCCAGCAGTCCCACGATAGTTGAAAGCAATCAGCCCCAGCATTTT,TRBJ1-5,-,TRBV12-3/TRBV12-4,many
CSVRASVTYEQYF,TGCAGCGTCCGCGCCTCGGTGACCTACGAGCAGTACTTC,TRBJ2-7,-,TRBV29-1,few
CASSGGDSVGYTF,TGTGCCAGCAGTGGGGGGGATTCGGTTGGCTACACCTTC,TRBJ1-2,-,TRBV25-1,-
CASSPGIVNEKLFF,TGTGCCAGCAGCCCCGGGATCGTGAATGAAAAACTGTTTTTT,TRBJ1-4,-,TRBV6-1,-
CASSTAGANTGELFF,TGTGCCAGTAGTACGGCGGGGGCGAACACCGGGGAGCTGTTTTTT,TRBJ2-2,TRBD2,TRBV19,-
CASSYSGQETQYF,TGTGCCAGCAGTTACTCGGGCCAAGAGACCCAGTACTTC,TRBJ2-5,-,TRBV6-5,many
CASGLVLKGTDGDEQFF,TGTGCTAGTGGTTTGGTACTGAAGGGAACGGATGGCGATGAGCAGTTCTTC,TRBJ2-1,-,TRBV12-5,-
CASSSYDRRATGELFF,TGTGCCAGCAGCTCTTACGACAGGCGGGCTACCGGGGAGCTGTTTTTT,TRBJ2-2,-,TRBV5-6,-